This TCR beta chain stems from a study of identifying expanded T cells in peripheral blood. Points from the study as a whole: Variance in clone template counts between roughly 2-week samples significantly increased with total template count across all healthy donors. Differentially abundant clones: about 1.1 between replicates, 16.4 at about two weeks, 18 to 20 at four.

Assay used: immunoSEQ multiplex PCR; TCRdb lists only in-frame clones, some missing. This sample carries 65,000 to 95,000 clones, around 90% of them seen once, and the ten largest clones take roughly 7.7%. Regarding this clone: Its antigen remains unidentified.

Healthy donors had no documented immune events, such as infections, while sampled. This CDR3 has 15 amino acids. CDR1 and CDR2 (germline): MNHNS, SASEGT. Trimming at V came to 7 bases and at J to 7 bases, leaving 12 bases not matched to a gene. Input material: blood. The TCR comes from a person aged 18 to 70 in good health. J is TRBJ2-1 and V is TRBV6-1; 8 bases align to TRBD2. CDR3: CASNSGGAGNNEQFF. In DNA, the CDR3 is TGTGCCAGCAATTCCGGGGGGGCCGGTAATAATGAGCAGTTCTTC.